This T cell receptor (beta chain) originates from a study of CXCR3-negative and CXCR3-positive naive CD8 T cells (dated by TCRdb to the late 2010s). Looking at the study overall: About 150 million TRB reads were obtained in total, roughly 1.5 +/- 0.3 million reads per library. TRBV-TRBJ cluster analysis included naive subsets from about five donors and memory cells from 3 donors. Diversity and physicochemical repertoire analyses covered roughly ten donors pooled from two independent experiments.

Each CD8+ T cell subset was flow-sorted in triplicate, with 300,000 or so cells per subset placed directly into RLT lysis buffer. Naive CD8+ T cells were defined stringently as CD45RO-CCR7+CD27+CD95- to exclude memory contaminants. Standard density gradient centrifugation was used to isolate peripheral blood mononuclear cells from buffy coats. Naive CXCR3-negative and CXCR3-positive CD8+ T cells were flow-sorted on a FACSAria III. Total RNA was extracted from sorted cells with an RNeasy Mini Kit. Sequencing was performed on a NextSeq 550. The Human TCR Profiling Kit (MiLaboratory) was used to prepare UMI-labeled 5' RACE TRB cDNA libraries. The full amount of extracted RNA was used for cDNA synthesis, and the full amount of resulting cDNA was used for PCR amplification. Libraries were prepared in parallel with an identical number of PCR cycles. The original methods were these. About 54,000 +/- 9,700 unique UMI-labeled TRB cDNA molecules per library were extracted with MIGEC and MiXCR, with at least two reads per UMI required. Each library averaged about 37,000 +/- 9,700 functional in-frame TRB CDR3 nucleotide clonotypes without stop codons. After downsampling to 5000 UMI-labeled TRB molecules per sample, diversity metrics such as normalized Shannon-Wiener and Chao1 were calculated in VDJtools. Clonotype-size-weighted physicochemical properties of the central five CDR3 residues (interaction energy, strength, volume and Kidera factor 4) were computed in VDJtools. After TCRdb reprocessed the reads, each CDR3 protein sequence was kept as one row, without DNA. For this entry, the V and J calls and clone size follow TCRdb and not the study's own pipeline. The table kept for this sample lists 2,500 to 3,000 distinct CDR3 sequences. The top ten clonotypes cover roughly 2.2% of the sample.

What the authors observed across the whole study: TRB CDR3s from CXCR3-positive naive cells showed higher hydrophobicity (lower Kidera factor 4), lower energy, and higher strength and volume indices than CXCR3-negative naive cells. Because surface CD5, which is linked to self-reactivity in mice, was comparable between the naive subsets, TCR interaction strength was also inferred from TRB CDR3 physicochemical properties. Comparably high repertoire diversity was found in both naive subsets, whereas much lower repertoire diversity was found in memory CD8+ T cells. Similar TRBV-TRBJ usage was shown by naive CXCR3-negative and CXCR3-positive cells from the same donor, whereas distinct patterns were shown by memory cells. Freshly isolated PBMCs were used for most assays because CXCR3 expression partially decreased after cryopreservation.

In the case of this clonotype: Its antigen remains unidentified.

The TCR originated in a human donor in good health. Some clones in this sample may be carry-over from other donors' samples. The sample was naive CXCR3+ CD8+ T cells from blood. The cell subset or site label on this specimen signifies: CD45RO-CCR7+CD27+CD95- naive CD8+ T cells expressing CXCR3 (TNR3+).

CDR3 loop: CSARGIGYGYTF. This chain joins TRBV29-1 to TRBJ1-2; TCRdb calls TRBD1, which cannot be checked without DNA. The CDR1 and CDR2 encoded by the germline V gene are SQVTM and ANQGSEA. There are 12 amino acids in the CDR3, from cysteine to phenylalanine inclusive. The record lacks a DNA sequence.